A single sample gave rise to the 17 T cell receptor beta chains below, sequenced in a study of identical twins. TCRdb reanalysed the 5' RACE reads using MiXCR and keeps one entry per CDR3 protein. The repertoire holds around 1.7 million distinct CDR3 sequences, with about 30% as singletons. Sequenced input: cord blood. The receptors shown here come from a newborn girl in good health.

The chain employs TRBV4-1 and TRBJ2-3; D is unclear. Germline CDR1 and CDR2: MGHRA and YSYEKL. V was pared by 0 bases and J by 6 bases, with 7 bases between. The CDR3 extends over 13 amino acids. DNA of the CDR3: TGCGCCAGCAGCCAAGATCCGATGGATACGCAGTATTTT. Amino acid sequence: CASSQDPMDTQYF.

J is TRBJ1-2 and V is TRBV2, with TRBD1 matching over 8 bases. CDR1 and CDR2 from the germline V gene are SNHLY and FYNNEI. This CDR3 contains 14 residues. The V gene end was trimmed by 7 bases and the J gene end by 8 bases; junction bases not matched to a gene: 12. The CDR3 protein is CASTKTDRGGGYTF. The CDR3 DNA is TGTGCCAGCACCAAAACCGACAGGGGAGGCGGCTACACCTTC.

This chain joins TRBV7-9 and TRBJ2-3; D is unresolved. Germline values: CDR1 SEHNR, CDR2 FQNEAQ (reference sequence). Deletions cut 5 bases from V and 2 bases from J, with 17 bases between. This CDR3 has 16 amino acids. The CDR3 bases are TGTGCCAGCAGCCGCATTCACCTCACGAACACAGATACGCAGTATTTT. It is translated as CASSRIHLTNTDTQYF.

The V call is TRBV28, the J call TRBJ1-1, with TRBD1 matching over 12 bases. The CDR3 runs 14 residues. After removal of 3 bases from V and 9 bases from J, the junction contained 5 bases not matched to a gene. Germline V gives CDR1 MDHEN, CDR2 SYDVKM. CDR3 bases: TGTGCCAGCAGTTTCCAGGGACAGGGGGCGCAAGCTTTCTTT. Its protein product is CASSFQGQGAQAFF.

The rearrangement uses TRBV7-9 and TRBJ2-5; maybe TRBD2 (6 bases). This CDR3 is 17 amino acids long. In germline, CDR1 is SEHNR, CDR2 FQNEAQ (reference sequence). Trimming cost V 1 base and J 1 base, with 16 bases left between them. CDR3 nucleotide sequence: TGTGCCAGCAGCTTAGGCGGATTAGCGGCTGGCCAAGAGACCCAGTACTTC. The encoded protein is CASSLGGLAAGQETQYF.

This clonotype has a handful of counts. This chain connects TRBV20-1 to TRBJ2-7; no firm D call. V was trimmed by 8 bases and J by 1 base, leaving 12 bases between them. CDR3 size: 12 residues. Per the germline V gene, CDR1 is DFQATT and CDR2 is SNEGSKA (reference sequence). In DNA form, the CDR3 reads TGCAGTACCAGGACCGGTTCCTACGAGCAGTACTTC. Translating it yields CSTRTGSYEQYF.

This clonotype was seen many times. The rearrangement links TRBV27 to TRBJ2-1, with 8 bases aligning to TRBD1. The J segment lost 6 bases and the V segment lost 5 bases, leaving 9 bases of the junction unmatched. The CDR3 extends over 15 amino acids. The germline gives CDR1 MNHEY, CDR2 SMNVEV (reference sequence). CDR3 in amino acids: CASSRRQGRSNEQFF. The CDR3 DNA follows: TGTGCCAGCAGTCGGAGACAGGGGCGGTCCAATGAGCAGTTCTTC.

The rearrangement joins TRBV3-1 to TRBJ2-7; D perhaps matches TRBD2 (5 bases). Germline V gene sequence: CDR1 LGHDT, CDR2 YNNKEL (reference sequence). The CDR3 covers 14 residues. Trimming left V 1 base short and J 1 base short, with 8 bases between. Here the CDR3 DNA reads TGTGCCAGCAGCCAAGGTGGGAGATCCTACGAGCAGTACTTC. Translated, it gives CASSQGGRSYEQYF.

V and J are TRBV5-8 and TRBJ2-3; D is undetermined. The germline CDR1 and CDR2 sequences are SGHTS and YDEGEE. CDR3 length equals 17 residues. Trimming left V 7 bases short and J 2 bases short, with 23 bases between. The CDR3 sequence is CASAGWAAHVFTDTQYF. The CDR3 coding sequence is TGTGCCAGCGCAGGATGGGCGGCCCACGTTTTCACAGATACGCAGTATTTT.

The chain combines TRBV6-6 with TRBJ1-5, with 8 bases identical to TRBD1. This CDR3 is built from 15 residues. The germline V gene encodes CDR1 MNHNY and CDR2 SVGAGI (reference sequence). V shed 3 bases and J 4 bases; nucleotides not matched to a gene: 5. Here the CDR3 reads CASSYARQGNQPQHF. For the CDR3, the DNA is TGTGCCAGCAGTTATGCTCGACAGGGGAATCAGCCCCAGCATTTT.

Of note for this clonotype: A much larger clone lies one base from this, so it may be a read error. CDR3: CASSPAGSYNAQFF. CDR3 DNA: TGTGCCAGCTCACCAGCGGGCTCCTACAATGCGCAGTTCTTC. The chain employs TRBV18 and TRBJ2-1; D may be TRBD2 (5 bases). This CDR3 has 14 amino acids. CDR1 is KGHSH, CDR2 LQKENI, per germline.

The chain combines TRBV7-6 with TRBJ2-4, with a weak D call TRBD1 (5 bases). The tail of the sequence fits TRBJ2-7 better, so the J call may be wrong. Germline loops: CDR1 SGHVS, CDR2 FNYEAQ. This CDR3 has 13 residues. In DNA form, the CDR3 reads TGTGCCAGCAGCTTAGACCAGGGAACCGAGCAGTACTTC. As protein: CASSLDQGTEQYF.

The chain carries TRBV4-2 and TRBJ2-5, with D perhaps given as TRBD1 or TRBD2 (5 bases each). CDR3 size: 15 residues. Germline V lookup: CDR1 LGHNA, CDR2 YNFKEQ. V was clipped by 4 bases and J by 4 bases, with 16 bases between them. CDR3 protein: CASSLSLEGIETQYF. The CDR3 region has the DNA TGTGCCAGCAGCCTCAGCCTAGAGGGGATAGAGACCCAGTACTTC.

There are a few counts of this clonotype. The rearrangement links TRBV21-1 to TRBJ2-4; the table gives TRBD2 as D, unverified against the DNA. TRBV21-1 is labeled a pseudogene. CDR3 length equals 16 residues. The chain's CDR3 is CASSKERDSSRNIQYF. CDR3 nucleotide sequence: TGTGCCAGCAGCAAAGAGAGGGACTCTTCTCGAAACATTCAGTACTTC.

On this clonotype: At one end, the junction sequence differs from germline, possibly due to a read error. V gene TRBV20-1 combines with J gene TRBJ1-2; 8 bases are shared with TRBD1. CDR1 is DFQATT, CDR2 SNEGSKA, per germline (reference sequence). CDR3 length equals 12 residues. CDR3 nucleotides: TGCATTGCTAGAGACAGGGGCTATGGCTACACCTTC. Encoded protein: CIARDRGYGYTF.

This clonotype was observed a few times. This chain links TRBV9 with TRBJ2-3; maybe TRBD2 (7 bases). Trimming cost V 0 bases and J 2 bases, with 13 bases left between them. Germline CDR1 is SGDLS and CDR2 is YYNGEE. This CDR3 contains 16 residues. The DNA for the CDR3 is TGTGCCAGCAGCGTAGCGGGGGGCGGATTCACAGATACGCAGTATTTT. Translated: CASSVAGGGFTDTQYF.

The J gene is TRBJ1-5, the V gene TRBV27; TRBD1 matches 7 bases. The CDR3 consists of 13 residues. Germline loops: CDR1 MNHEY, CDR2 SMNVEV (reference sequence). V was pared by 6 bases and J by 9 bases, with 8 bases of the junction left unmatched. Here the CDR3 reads CASSHRGLGPQHF. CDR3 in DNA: TGTGCCAGCAGCCACAGGGGTCTAGGGCCCCAGCATTTT.